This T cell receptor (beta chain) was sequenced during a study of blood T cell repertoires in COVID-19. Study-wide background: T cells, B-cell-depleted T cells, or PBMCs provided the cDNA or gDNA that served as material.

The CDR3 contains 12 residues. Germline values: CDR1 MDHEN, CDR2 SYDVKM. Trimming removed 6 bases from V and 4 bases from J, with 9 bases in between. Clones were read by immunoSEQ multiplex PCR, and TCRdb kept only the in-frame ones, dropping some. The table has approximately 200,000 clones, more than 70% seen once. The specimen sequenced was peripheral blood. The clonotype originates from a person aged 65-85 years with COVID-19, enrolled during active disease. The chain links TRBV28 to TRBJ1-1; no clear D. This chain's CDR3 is CASSPRATEAFF. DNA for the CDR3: TGTGCCAGCAGCCCGCGGGCCACTGAAGCTTTCTTT.